Here is one T cell receptor (beta chain) with its context. Its antigen is unidentified. In each case, RNA was isolated and then reverse transcribed into cDNA as the sequencing template. Assay: immunoSEQ multiplex PCR; the TCRdb copy retains only in-frame clones and omits some. This sample carries about 140,000 clones, about 88% of them seen once, and the ten largest clones take around 13%. The data were obtained in a study of CD8+ T cells in alopecia areata. For the study at large: Treated individuals took tofacitinib by mouth, 5 to 10 mg twice daily. Findings and limits, study-wide: Scalp clonality, together with expanded CD8+ clones among the top 100, fell significantly with tofacitinib.

V lost 4 bases to trimming and J lost 6 bases; unmatched junction nucleotides: 8. CDR3 length equals 15 residues. CDR1 is SNHLY and CDR2 is FYNNEI in the germline V gene. Treatment of the sample: oral pan-JAK inhibitor, 5-10 mg twice daily. Alopecia areata patients provided lesional scalp punch biopsies and peripheral blood. The sequence was obtained from a human donor with alopecia areata. The sequencing used CD8+ T cells sorted from blood, collected at week 4, from a patient treated with tofacitinib. The chain has TRBV2 and TRBJ2-1, with 8 positions matching TRBD2. CDR3 bases: TGTGCCAGCAGTGCGGGCGGGAGGACCTCCAATGAGCAGTTCTTC. Its protein product is CASSAGGRTSNEQFF.